This section outlines one T cell receptor (beta chain) sequence together with its context. No antigen is known for it. The germline V and J ends were trimmed by 4 bases and 5 bases, with 17 bases remaining between them. The CDR3 consists of 15 residues. Germline CDR1 is MNHEY and CDR2 is SMNVEV (reference sequence). The sample originates from a study of cytomegalovirus exposure and HLA in healthy donors. Study results and caveats: In a later analysis, TCR beta V- and J-gene trimming showed a link to a missense DCLRE1C variant. Around 18,000 TCR beta sequences were associated with HLA alleles at 0.05 false discovery rate in a later analysis. In a later analysis, DRB1 alleles had the most associated TCRs; HLA-C alleles the fewest. There were reportedly fewer N-insertions in an Asian-associated ancestry cluster than the roughly 670-donor mean, in a later analysis.

The PCR had 60 Vbeta and 13 Jbeta primers. Here immunoSEQ multiplex PCR was the method, and the copy in TCRdb shows in-frame clones only, minus some. The sample has around 200,000 clones, more than 60% seen once. The specimen was PBMCs. The clonotype was recovered from a woman aged 55-70 years in good health and CMV-seropositive. The chain couples TRBV27 to TRBJ2-5; a possible D gene is TRBD1 (6 bases). CDR3 amino acids: CASSYEGGYVETQYF. The CDR3, as DNA: TGTGCCAGCAGTTACGAAGGGGGTTATGTCGAGACCCAGTACTTC.